This T cell receptor beta chain was recovered during a study of blood T cell repertoires in COVID-19. Study overall: The samples span acute and convalescent COVID-19 from the United States, Italy and Spain.

V was pared by 5 bases and J by 4 bases, with 18 bases between. The CDR3 spans 16 residues. Germline CDR1 is MDHEN and CDR2 is SYDVKM. Here immunoSEQ multiplex PCR was the method, and the copy in TCRdb shows in-frame clones only, minus some. The sample holds about 280,000 clones, around 90% seen once. The TCR was taken from a woman in her thirties or forties who had recovered from COVID-19. Sequences were obtained from peripheral blood. The rearrangement uses TRBV28 and TRBJ1-5, with D perhaps TRBD1 (5 bases). Written as DNA, the CDR3 is TGTGCCAGCAGTCCAAATGTACAGGTTTGGAATCAGCCCCAGCATTTT. Protein: CASSPNVQVWNQPQHF.